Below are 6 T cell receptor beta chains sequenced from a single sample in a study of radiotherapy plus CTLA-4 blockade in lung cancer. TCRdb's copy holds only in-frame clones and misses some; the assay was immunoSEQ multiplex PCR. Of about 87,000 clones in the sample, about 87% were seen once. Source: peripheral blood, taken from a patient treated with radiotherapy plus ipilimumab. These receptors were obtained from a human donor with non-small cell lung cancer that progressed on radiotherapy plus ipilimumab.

The CDR3 is CASSRDGTGAKNIQYF. The CDR3 coding sequence is TGCGCCAGCAGCCGAGACGGGACGGGAGCCAAAAACATTCAGTACTTC. The chain joins TRBV4-3 to TRBJ2-4, with D possibly called TRBD1 or TRBD2 (5 bases each). Germline V gene sequence: CDR1 LGHNA, CDR2 YSLEER. The CDR3 loop spans 16 amino acids. Trimming stripped 4 bases from V and 0 bases from J, with 13 bases between.

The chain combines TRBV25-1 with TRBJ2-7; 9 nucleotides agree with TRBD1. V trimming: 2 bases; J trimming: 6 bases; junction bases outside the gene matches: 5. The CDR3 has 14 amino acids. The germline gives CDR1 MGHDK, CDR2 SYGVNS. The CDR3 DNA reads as TGTGCCAGCAGTGAACCGGGACAGGGTTTCGAGCAGTACTTC. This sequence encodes CASSEPGQGFEQYF.

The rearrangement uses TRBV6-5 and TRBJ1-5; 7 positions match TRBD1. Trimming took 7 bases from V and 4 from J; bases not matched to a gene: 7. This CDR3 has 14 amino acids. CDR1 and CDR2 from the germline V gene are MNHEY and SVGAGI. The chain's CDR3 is CASKQTGWNQPQHF. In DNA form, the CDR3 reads TGTGCCAGCAAACAGACAGGGTGGAATCAGCCCCAGCATTTT.

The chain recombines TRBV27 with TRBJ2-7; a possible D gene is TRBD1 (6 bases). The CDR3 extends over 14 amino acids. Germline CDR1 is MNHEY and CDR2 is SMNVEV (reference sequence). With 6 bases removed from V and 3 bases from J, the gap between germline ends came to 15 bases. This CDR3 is CASSPGHLIYEQYF. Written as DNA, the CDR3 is TGTGCCAGCAGCCCGGGACACCTAATCTACGAGCAGTACTTC.

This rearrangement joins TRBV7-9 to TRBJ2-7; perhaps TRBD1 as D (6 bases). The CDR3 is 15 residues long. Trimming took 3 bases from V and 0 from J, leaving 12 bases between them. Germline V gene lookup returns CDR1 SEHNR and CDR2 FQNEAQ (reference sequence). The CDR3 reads CASSLGTLHSYEQYF. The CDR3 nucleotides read TGTGCCAGCAGCTTGGGGACACTCCACTCCTACGAGCAGTACTTC.

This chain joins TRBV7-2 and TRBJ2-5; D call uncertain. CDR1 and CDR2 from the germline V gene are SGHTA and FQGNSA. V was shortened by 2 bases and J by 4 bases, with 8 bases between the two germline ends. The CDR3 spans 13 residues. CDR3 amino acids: CASSLSETETQYF. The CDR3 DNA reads TGTGCCAGCAGCTTAAGTGAAACAGAGACCCAGTACTTC.